This paragraph reports one T cell receptor beta chain. PCR was performed using 60 Vbeta and 13 Jbeta primers. TCRdb's table, derived via immunoSEQ multiplex PCR, lists solely in-frame clones and lacks some. The repertoire holds more than 95,000 clones, roughly 80% seen once, with around 5.2% in the top ten. The data were obtained in a study of cytomegalovirus exposure and HLA in healthy donors. Study details: Early released data comprised around 79 million unique TCRs from HLA-typed donors.

The length of the CDR3 is 14 residues. Germline V gene sequence: CDR1 MNHEY, CDR2 SMNVEV (reference sequence). V lost 3 bases to trimming and J lost 2 bases; unmatched junction nucleotides: 1. The genes are TRBV27 and TRBJ1-5; 7 positions match TRBD1. The receptor's source is a man aged 45-65 years in good health and CMV-seropositive. Sequencing was performed on PBMCs. The CDR3 DNA reads as TGTGCCAGCAGTTTGCAGGGGGGCAATCAGCCCCAGCATTTT. This codes for CASSLQGGNQPQHF.